The subject of this entry is one T cell receptor (beta chain). Disease duration was under 3 months in the ophthalmopathy patients, who also had a Clinical Activity Score of at least 3 and a NOSPECS grade of at least 4. The diagnostic basis comprised clinical symptoms, serum thyroxine and TRAb, thyroid ultrasound and orbital computed tomography. Amplified TCR beta CDR3 regions came from RNA transcripts. A first-round RT-PCR of the TCR CDR3 used the HTBI primer set. TCRdb recomputed calls from the multiplex PCR reads with MiXCR, one row per CDR3 protein. The sample carries approximately 490,000 distinct CDR3 sequences, approximately 23% recorded once. This entry comes from a study of T cells in Graves' hyperthyroidism and ophthalmopathy. The CDR3 totals 13 residues. V was shortened by 6 bases and J by 6 bases, with 12 bases between the two germline ends.

The sample was blood. This clonotype was obtained from a woman aged 70-85 years with Graves' ophthalmopathy. The chain joins TRBV12-3 or TRBV12-4 to TRBJ2-1; no clear D gene. The DNA for the CDR3 is TGTGCCAGCAGGTTGGCGGTTTGCAATGAGCAGTTCTTC. The encoded protein is CASRLAVCNEQFF.